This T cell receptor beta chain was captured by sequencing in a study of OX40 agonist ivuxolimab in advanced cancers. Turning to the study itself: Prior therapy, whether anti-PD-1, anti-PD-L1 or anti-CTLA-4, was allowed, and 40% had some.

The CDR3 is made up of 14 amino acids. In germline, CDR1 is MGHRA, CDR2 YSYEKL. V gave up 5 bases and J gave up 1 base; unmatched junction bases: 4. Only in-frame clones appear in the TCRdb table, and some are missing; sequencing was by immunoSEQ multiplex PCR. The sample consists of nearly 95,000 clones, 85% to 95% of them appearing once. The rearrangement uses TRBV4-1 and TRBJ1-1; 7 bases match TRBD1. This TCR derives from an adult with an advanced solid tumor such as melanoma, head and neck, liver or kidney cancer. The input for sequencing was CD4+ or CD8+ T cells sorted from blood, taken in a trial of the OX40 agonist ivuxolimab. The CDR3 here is CASSVDRANTEAFF. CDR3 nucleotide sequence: TGCGCCAGCAGCGTAGACAGGGCGAACACTGAAGCTTTCTTT.